The clone carrying this TCR beta chain showed up just a few times. Its antigen is not identified. This sample is part of a study of regulatory T cells in long-lasting Graves disease. Study conclusions and caveats: Favored usage of TRBV28, TRBJ1-2 and TRBJ2-5 was recorded in persistent disease.

Described time point: persistent/refractory GD, antithyroid drugs over 5 years with positive TRAb. Construction of the TCR library relied on RNA isolated from PBMCs. Looked up from germline, CDR1 is ENHRY and CDR2 is SYGVKD. V was trimmed by 4 bases and J by 0 bases, leaving 10 bases between them. There are 14 residues in the CDR3. Building the TCR beta libraries relied on iRepertoire HTBI primers, and CDR3 regions underwent Arm-PCR. TCRdb processed the multiplex PCR reads anew with MiXCR; each CDR3 protein has one entry. The sample yields around 400,000 distinct CDR3 sequences, approximately 25% seen once.

This TCR was sampled from a woman aged 40 to 55 with Graves disease. J is TRBJ2-7 and V is TRBV10-3, with D tentatively TRBD2 (6 bases). The source was peripheral blood mononuclear cells (PBMCs), collected when the disease was refractory, from a patient treated with antithyroid drugs. The CDR3 DNA is TGTGCCATCAGTGGCTGGACTAACTCCTACGAGCAGTACTTC. It codes for CAISGWTNSYEQYF.